These 4 T cell receptor beta chains were all obtained from the same sample, sequenced in a study of shared clonotypes between healthy human individuals. Profiled with immunoSEQ multiplex PCR; TCRdb holds only in-frame clones, not every one. The table lists over a million clones, less than 99% of them singletons, with about 0.4% in the top ten. Sample: naive CD4+ T cells sorted from blood. Subset given: CD45RA+ positively selected. These receptors all come from a young man in good health.

The V and J genes are TRBV19 and TRBJ1-2, with D possibly being TRBD1 (5 bases). Between the trimmed V and J ends, which lost 11 bases and 8 bases, there was a span of 18 bases. The CDR3 is made up of 12 amino acids. CDR1 is LNHDA and CDR2 is SQIVND in the germline V gene (reference sequence). In nucleotides, the CDR3 is TGTGCCGCAAGCCCAGGGATTTCGGGCTACACCTTC. Protein: CAASPGISGYTF.

This clone was recorded only once. The chain couples TRBV18 to TRBJ1-3; the D is unclear. V lost 1 base, J lost 3 bases, and 13 bases lay in between. The CDR3 totals 16 residues. Germline CDR1 and CDR2: KGHSH and LQKENI. In nucleotides, the CDR3 is TGTGCCAGCTCACCACTGGATCCCGCTAGTGGAAACACCATATATTTT. As protein: CASSPLDPASGNTIYF.

The chain has TRBV27 and TRBJ1-5, with TRBD1 identical over 8 bases. V dropped 3 bases and J dropped 2; count of bases not matched to a gene: 6. The CDR3 totals 16 residues. CDR1 is MNHEY and CDR2 is SMNVEV in the germline V gene (reference sequence). This chain's CDR3 is CASSFPGQGGNQPQHF. CDR3 nucleotides: TGTGCCAGCAGTTTCCCTGGACAGGGCGGCAATCAGCCCCAGCATTTT.

The V and J genes are TRBV29-1 and TRBJ1-1; tentative D call: TRBD1 (6 bases). Germline CDR1 and CDR2: SQVTM and ANQGSEA. The CDR3 consists of 11 residues. V lost 4 bases, J lost 9 bases, and 12 bases lay in between. In DNA, the CDR3 is TGCAGCGTTGGGACAGCCTTCCAAGCTTTCTTT. Translation gives CSVGTAFQAFF.